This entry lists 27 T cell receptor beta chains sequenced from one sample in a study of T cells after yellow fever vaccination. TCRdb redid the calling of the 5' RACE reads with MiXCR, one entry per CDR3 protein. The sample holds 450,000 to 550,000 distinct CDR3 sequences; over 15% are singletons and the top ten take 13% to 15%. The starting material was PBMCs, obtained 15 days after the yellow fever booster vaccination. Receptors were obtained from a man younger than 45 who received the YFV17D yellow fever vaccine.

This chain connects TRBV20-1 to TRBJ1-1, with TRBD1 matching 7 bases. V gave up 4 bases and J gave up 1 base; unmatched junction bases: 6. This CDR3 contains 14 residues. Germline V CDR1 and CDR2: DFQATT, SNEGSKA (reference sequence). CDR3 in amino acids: CSANRDRGNTEAFF. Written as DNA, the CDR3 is TGCAGTGCTAACCGGGACAGAGGGAACACTGAAGCTTTCTTT.

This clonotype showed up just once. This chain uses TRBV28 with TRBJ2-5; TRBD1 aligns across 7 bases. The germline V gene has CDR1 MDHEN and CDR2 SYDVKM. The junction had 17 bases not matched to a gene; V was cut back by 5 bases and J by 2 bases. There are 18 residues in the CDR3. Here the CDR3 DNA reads TGTGCCAGCAGTCTTTACCCGCGACAGGGTCTAGTTCAAGAGACCCAGTACTTC. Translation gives CASSLYPRQGLVQETQYF.

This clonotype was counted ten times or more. The CDR3 protein is CASWGQNTGELFF. Written as DNA, the CDR3 is TGCGCCAGCTGGGGACAGAACACCGGGGAGCTGTTTTTT. This sequence joins TRBV5-1 and TRBJ2-2; a possible D gene is TRBD1 (6 bases). The CDR3 loop spans 13 amino acids. Trimming removed 7 bases at V and 1 base at J, with 8 bases between. Germline V CDR1 and CDR2: SGHRS, YFSETQ. Full variable domain (remainder filled in from reference TRBV5-1 and TRBJ2-2): KAGVTQTPRYLIKTRGQQVTLSCSPISGHRSVSWYQQTPGQGLQFLFEYFSETQRNKGNFPGRFSGRQFSNSRSEMNVSTLELGDSALYLCASWGQNTGELFFGEGSRLTVL.

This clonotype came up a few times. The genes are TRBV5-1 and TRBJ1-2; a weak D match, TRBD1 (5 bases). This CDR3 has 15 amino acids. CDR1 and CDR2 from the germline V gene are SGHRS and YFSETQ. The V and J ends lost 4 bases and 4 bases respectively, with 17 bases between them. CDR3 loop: CASSPVGGTFYGYTF. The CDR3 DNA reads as TGCGCCAGCAGCCCGGTCGGGGGTACCTTCTATGGCTACACCTTC.

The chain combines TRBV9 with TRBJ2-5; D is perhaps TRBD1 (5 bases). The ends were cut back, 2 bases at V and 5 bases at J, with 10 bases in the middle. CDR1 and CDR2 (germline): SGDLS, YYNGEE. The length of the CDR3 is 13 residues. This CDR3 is CASSVAPGETQYF. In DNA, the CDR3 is TGTGCCAGCAGCGTTGCTCCAGGGGAGACCCAGTACTTC.

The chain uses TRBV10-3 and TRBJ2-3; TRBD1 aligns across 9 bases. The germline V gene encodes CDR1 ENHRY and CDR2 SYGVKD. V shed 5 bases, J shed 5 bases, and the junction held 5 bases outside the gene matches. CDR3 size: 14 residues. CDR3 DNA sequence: TGTGCCATCAGTCCGGGACAGGGTATAGATACGCAGTATTTT. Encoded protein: CAISPGQGIDTQYF.

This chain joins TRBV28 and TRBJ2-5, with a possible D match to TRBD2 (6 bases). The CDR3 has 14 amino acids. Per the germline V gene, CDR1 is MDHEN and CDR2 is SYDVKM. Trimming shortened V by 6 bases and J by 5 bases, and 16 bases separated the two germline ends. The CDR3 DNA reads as TGTGCCAGCAGCCCTGACGTAGGAGGGGAGACCCAGTACTTC. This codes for CASSPDVGGETQYF.

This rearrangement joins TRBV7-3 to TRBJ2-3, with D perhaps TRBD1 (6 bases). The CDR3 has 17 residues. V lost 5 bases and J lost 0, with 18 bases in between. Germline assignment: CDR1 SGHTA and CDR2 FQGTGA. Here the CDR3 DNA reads TGTGCCAGCAGCCCCTTGCCCGGGACACAAAGCACAGATACGCAGTATTTT. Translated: CASSPLPGTQSTDTQYF.

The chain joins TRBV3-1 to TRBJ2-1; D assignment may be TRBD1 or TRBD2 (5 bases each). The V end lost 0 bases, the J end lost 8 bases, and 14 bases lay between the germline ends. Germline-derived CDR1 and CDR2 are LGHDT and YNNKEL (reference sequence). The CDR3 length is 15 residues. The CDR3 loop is CASSQEGEPAHEQFF. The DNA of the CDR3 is TGTGCCAGCAGCCAAGAAGGGGAGCCCGCCCATGAGCAGTTCTTC.

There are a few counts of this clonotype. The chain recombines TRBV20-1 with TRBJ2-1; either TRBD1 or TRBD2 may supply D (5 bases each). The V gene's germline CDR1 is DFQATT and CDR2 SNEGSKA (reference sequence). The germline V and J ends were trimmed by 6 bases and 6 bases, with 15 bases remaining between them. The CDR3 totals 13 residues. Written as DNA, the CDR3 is TGCAGTGCCCAGGGTCCCGCGGGCAATGAGCAGTTCTTC. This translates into CSAQGPAGNEQFF.

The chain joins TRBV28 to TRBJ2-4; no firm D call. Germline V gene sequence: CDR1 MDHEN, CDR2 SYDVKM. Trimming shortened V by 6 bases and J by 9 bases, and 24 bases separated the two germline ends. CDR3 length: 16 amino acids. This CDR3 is CASRSFATHIGVIQYF. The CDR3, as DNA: TGTGCCAGCAGATCCTTTGCGACTCACATTGGTGTCATTCAGTACTTC.

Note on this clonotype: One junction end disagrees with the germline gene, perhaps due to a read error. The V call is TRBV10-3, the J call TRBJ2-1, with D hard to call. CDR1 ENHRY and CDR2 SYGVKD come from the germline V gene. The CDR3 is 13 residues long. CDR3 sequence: CAISESSYDIWVF. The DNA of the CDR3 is TGTGCCATCAGTGAGTCCTCATACGATATCTGGGTTTTC.

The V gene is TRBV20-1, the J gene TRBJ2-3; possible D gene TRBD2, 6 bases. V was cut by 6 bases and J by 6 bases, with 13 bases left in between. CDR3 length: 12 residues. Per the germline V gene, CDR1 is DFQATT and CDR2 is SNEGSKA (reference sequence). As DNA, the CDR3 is TGCAGTGCAGCCCACGGGGGTGATACGCAGTATTTT. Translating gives CSAAHGGDTQYF.

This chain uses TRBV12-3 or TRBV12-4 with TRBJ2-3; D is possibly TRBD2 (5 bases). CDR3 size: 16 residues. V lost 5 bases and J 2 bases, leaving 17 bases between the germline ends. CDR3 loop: CASSPNPTIYTDTQYF. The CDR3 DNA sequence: TGTGCCAGCAGTCCCAACCCGACTATCTACACAGATACGCAGTATTTT.

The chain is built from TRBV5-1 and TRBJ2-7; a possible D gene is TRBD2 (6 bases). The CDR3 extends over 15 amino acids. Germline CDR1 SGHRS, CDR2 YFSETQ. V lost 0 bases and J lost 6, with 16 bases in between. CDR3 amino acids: CASSLAGTEGREQYF. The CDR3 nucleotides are TGCGCCAGCAGCTTGGCCGGGACGGAGGGACGCGAGCAGTACTTC.

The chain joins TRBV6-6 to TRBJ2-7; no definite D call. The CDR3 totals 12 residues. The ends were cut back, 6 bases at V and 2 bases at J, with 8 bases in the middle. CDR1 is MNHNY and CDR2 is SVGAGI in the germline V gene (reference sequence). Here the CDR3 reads CASRDGPYEQYF. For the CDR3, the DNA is TGTGCCAGCAGGGACGGACCCTACGAGCAGTACTTC.

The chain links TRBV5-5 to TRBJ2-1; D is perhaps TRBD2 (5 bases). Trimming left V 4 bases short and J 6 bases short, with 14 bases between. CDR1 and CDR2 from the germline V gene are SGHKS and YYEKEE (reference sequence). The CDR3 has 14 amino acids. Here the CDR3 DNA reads TGTGCCAGCAGCCTCTGGGGAGAGGGCAATGAGCAGTTCTTC. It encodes CASSLWGEGNEQFF.

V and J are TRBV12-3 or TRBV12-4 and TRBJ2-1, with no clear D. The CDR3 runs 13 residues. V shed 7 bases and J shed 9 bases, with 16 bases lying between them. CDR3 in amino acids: CASTQRIPAEQFF. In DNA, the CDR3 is TGTGCCAGCACCCAAAGGATTCCAGCTGAGCAGTTCTTC.

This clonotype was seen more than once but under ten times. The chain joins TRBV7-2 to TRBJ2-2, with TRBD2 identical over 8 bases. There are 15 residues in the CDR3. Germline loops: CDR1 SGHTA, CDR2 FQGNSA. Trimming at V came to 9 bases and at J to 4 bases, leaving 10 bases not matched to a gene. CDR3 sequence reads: CASYAGGAGTGELFF. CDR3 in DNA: TGTGCCAGTTACGCGGGAGGAGCGGGCACCGGGGAGCTGTTTTTT.

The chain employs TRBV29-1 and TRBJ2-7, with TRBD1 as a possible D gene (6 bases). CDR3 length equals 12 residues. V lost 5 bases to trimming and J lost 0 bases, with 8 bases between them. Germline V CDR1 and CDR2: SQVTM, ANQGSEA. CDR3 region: CSVTGTSYEQYF. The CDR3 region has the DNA TGCAGCGTTACAGGGACCTCCTACGAGCAGTACTTC.

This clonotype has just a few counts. Here the CDR3 reads CASSLAGRLAGAHEQFF. The CDR3 DNA sequence: TGTGCCAGCAGCTTAGCAGGACGCCTAGCGGGAGCACATGAGCAGTTCTTC. J is TRBJ2-1 and V is TRBV7-9; 10 nucleotides align to TRBD2. CDR1 SEHNR and CDR2 FQNEAQ come from the germline V gene (reference sequence). J was trimmed by 8 bases and V by 0 bases; bases with no gene match: 10. The CDR3 is 17 amino acids.

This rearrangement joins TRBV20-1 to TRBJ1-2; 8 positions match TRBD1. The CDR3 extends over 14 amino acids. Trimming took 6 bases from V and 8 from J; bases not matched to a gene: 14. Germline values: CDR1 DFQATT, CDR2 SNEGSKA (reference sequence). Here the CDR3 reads CSAPGQGGLKGYTF. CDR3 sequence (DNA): TGCAGTGCACCCGGACAGGGCGGGCTTAAAGGCTACACCTTC.

Here the CDR3 reads CASSRGTGFETQYF. As DNA, the CDR3 is TGTGCCAGCAGCCGGGGGACAGGGTTTGAGACCCAGTACTTC. V is TRBV7-9 and J is TRBJ2-5, with TRBD1 matching over 9 bases. The CDR3 has 14 residues. Germline assignment: CDR1 SEHNR and CDR2 FQNEAQ (reference sequence). Trimming removed 5 bases from V and 5 bases from J; junction bases left unmatched: 6.

In DNA, the CDR3 is TGTGCCAGCAGCCATTGGACTAGCCGCACAGATACGCAGTATTTT. Encoded protein: CASSHWTSRTDTQYF. The chain combines TRBV14 with TRBJ2-3; 8 nucleotides line up with TRBD2. The CDR3 has 15 residues. The germline V gene encodes CDR1 SGHDN and CDR2 FVKESK. V shed 3 bases, J shed 1 base, and the junction held 3 bases outside the gene matches. The full variable domain, its missing parts supplied by reference TRBV14 and TRBJ2-3, is EAGVTQFPSHSVIEKGQTVTLRCDPISGHDNLYWYRRVMGKEIKFLLHFVKESKQDESGMPNNRFLAERTGGTYSTLKVQPAELEDSGVYFCASSHWTSRTDTQYFGPGTRLTVL.

CDR3 DNA sequence: TGTGCCAGCAGCCAAGAGGGGGGTCTAATTCTCGATCCAGAGACCCAGTACTTC. This encodes CASSQEGGLILDPETQYF. The rearrangement joins TRBV4-2 to TRBJ2-5; possibly TRBD2 for D (6 bases). This CDR3 spans 18 amino acids. Looked up from germline, CDR1 is LGHNA and CDR2 is YNFKEQ. V lost 0 bases to trimming and J lost 4 bases, with 21 bases between them.

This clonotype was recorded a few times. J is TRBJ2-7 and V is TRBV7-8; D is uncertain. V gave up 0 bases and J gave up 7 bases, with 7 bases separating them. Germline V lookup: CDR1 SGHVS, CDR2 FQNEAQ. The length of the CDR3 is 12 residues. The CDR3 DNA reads TGTGCCAGCAGCTTAGCGAAAACAGAGCAGTACTTC. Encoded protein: CASSLAKTEQYF.

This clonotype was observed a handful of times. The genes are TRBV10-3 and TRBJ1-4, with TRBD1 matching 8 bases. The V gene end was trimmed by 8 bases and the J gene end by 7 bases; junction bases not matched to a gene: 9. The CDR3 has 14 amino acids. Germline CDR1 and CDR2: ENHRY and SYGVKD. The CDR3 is CAIGQGSGAEKLFF. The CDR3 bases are TGTGCCATCGGACAGGGTTCGGGGGCTGAAAAACTGTTTTTT.